The 27 T cell receptor beta chains presented below share a single source sample, sequenced in a study of control samples from healthy donors and cancer patients. The data were produced by immunoSEQ multiplex PCR, yet TCRdb's version contains in-frame clones alone and is incomplete. This table holds 150,000 or so clones, approximately 94% found once. Source material: blood. These receptors were obtained from a young man in good health.

V and J are TRBV7-2 and TRBJ1-5; TRBD1 matches at 8 bases. V shed 5 bases and J 6 bases; nucleotides not matched to a gene: 9. Germline V gene data show CDR1 as SGHTA and CDR2 as FQGNSA. The CDR3 loop spans 15 amino acids. CDR3: CASSTGQGRGQPQHF. CDR3 bases: TGTGCCAGCAGCACCGGACAGGGAAGGGGTCAGCCCCAGCATTTT.

V and J are TRBV5-8 and TRBJ1-5, with a weak D call TRBD1 (5 bases). Germline V gives CDR1 SGHTS, CDR2 YDEGEE. The length of the CDR3 is 17 residues. V gave up 4 bases and J gave up 0 bases, with 17 bases separating them. CDR3 sequence reads: CASSPRASGGSNQPQHF. The CDR3 nucleotides read TGTGCCAGCAGCCCCCGGGCAAGCGGGGGTAGCAATCAGCCCCAGCATTTT.

Note on this clone: At one end, the junction sequence differs from germline, possibly due to a read error. This sequence joins TRBV23-1 and TRBJ2-5; D ambiguous. TRBV23-1 qualifies as an ORF whose function is uncertain. The CDR3 has 13 residues. Here the CDR3 DNA reads TGCGCCAGCAGTCAAAAGCGTCCTTTTCGTGGGGACTTC. Amino acid sequence: CASSQKRPFRGDF.

The chain carries TRBV20-1 and TRBJ2-7; TRBD1 might be the D (6 bases). The CDR3 loop spans 14 amino acids. CDR1 is DFQATT, CDR2 SNEGSKA, per germline (reference sequence). Trimming took off 3 bases at V and 6 bases at J, with 18 bases between the two ends. CDR3 protein: CSASRPWGLVEQYF. CDR3 DNA sequence: TGCAGTGCTAGTAGACCTTGGGGGCTGGTCGAGCAGTACTTC.

V usage is TRBV28 and J usage is TRBJ1-6; D not resolved. Germline V gene lookup returns CDR1 MDHEN and CDR2 SYDVKM. The CDR3 runs 12 residues. The V and J ends lost 6 bases and 6 bases respectively, with 6 bases between them. In DNA form, the CDR3 reads TGTGCCAGCAGGTTGGGTAATTCACCCCTCCACTTT. It specifies CASRLGNSPLHF.

This chain's CDR3 is CSVVIDRESNQPQHF. CDR3 DNA sequence: TGCAGCGTAGTAATCGACAGGGAGAGCAATCAGCCCCAGCATTTT. V and J are TRBV29-1 and TRBJ1-5; 7 nucleotides agree with TRBD1. J gave up 1 base and V 6 bases, and 9 bases lay outside the gene matches. CDR3 length: 15 amino acids. Germline V gives CDR1 SQVTM, CDR2 ANQGSEA.

This clone was seen more than once but under ten times. The chain uses TRBV5-6 and TRBJ2-7, with D perhaps matching TRBD1 (6 bases). The length of the CDR3 is 13 residues. V was clipped by 1 base and J by 3 bases, with 8 bases between them. Germline CDR1 and CDR2: SGHDT and YYEEEE. The CDR3 DNA sequence: TGTGCCAGCAGCTTGACAGGGATCTACGAGCAGTACTTC. This translates into CASSLTGIYEQYF.

The chain uses TRBV5-5 and TRBJ2-7; D remains unclear. The CDR3 extends over 12 amino acids. Germline V gene sequence: CDR1 SGHKS, CDR2 YYEKEE (reference sequence). Trimming left V 0 bases short and J 4 bases short, with 5 bases between. The CDR3 DNA follows: TGTGCCAGCAGCTTGGCGGAATACGAGCAGTACTTC. Its translation is CASSLAEYEQYF.

This chain's CDR3 is CASEANWNEKLFF. The CDR3 nucleotides read TGTGCCAGTGAGGCCAACTGGAATGAAAAACTGTTTTTT. The rearrangement joins TRBV28 to TRBJ1-4; D not resolved. This CDR3 is built from 13 residues. Trimming cost V 9 bases and J 5 bases, with 13 bases left between them. Germline V gene sequence: CDR1 MDHEN, CDR2 SYDVKM.

The J gene is TRBJ2-7, the V gene TRBV5-1; TRBD2 matches 9 bases. CDR1 and CDR2 from the germline V gene are SGHRS and YFSETQ. The CDR3 contains 18 residues. The CDR3 spells CPTSSGRLAGGYPYEQYF. CDR3 nucleotide sequence: TGCCCCACCAGCTCGGGGAGATTGGCGGGGGGGTATCCCTACGAGCAGTACTTC.

The chain couples TRBV27 to TRBJ2-2; D may match TRBD1 or TRBD2 (5 bases each). Trimming cost V 4 bases and J 6 bases, with 12 bases left between them. CDR1 is MNHEY and CDR2 is SMNVEV in the germline V gene (reference sequence). The CDR3 is 14 amino acids. The CDR3 protein is CASSSSGRPGELFF. The CDR3 nucleotides read TGTGCCAGCAGTTCCTCGGGACGACCCGGGGAGCTGTTTTTT.

The rearrangement joins TRBV5-1 to TRBJ2-4; D unresolved. Deletions cut 0 bases from V and 1 base from J, with 11 bases between. CDR3 length: 16 amino acids. Germline V gives CDR1 SGHRS, CDR2 YFSETQ. The DNA of the CDR3 is TGCGCCAGCAGCTTGGAAGGTCCCACGGCCAAAAACATTCAGTACTTC. Amino acid sequence: CASSLEGPTAKNIQYF. The full variable domain, rest sourced from reference TRBV5-1 and TRBJ2-4, is KAGVTQTPRYLIKTRGQQVTLSCSPISGHRSVSWYQQTPGQGLQFLFEYFSETQRNKGNFPGRFSGRQFSNSRSEMNVSTLELGDSALYLCASSLEGPTAKNIQYFGAGTRLSVL.

The CDR3 is CASSLAWTSGRKTQYF. The DNA for the CDR3 is TGTGCCAGCAGCTTAGCTTGGACTAGCGGGAGAAAGACCCAGTACTTC. The chain links TRBV7-2 to TRBJ2-5; 13 nucleotides align to TRBD2. Germline loops: CDR1 SGHTA, CDR2 FQGNSA. With V trimmed by 0 bases and J by 6 bases, 4 bases remained unmatched. The CDR3 totals 16 residues.

The genes are TRBV15 and TRBJ1-6; D unclear. The CDR3 has 16 amino acids. Germline CDR1 reads LNHNV; CDR2 reads YYDKDF (reference sequence). V was pared by 1 base and J by 9 bases, with 16 bases between. CDR3 residues: CATSRGRTGGGSPLHF. The CDR3 nucleotides are TGTGCCACCAGCAGAGGACGAACGGGTGGAGGTTCACCCCTCCACTTT.

The rearrangement joins TRBV25-1 to TRBJ1-1; D gene ambiguous. CDR3 length: 13 residues. Trimming shortened V by 6 bases and J by 6 bases, and 14 bases separated the two germline ends. Germline loops: CDR1 MGHDK, CDR2 SYGVNS. Here the CDR3 reads CASRLGGFAEAFF. CDR3 sequence (DNA): TGTGCCAGCAGGCTAGGAGGTTTCGCTGAAGCTTTCTTT.

The chain is built from TRBV4-3 and TRBJ2-1; 9 bases align to TRBD2. Germline-derived CDR1 and CDR2 are LGHNA and YSLEER. This CDR3 contains 15 residues. V lost 4 bases to trimming and J lost 8 bases; unmatched junction nucleotides: 9. The CDR3 protein is CASSPLRREGDEQFF. The CDR3 DNA sequence: TGCGCCAGCAGCCCCCTGAGGCGGGAGGGCGATGAGCAGTTCTTC.

The rearrangement links TRBV4-1 to TRBJ2-7; 7 bases match TRBD1. The CDR3 has 14 amino acids. Germline V gene lookup returns CDR1 MGHRA and CDR2 YSYEKL. After removal of 1 base from V and 6 bases from J, the junction contained 6 bases not matched to a gene. The CDR3 coding sequence is TGCGCCAGCAGCCAAGGAGGGGGCTCAGGCGAGCAGTACTTC. Translation: CASSQGGGSGEQYF.

For this clone: A read error may be the cause here, since a much bigger clone is one base away. Within the sample, other DNA sequences also encode this same CDR3. The chain combines TRBV29-1 with TRBJ1-2; possible D gene TRBD1, 6 bases. Trimming left V 6 bases short and J 8 bases short, with 19 bases between. Germline lookup yields CDR1 SQVTM and CDR2 ANQGSEA. CDR3 size: 13 residues. The DNA for the CDR3 is TGCAGCGTGGGGGGGGGCGGCGCGGGCGGCTACACCTTC. Translating gives CSVGGGGAGGYTF.

The chain recombines TRBV6-5 with TRBJ2-1; no clear D. The CDR3 spans 15 residues. Germline-derived CDR1 and CDR2 are MNHEY and SVGAGI. V shed 7 bases and J shed 6 bases, with 19 bases lying between them. Here the CDR3 reads CASTGSQPQINEQFF. As DNA, the CDR3 is TGTGCCAGCACTGGGTCCCAACCTCAAATCAATGAGCAGTTCTTC.

The rearrangement joins TRBV7-9 to TRBJ2-3; TRBD1 matches 9 bases. The CDR3 totals 17 residues. Germline CDR1 reads SEHNR; CDR2 reads FQNEAQ (reference sequence). The trim removed 2 bases at V and 6 bases at J, leaving 12 bases unmatched. Written as DNA, the CDR3 is TGTGCCAGCAGCTTAAGAGGGGGACAGGGTAGGCCGGATACGCAGTATTTT. Its protein is CASSLRGGQGRPDTQYF.

The CDR3 nucleotides are TGTGCCAGCAGTTACTCGATCCAGGGGGTTGGCTATGGCTACACCTTC. This codes for CASSYSIQGVGYGYTF. The chain employs TRBV6-5 and TRBJ1-2; 7 bases map to TRBD1. Trimming at V came to 0 bases and at J to 4 bases, leaving 8 bases not matched to a gene. The germline V gene has CDR1 MNHEY and CDR2 SVGAGI. This CDR3 has 16 residues.

This rearrangement joins TRBV9 to TRBJ1-1; 7 nucleotides line up with TRBD1. Germline-derived CDR1 and CDR2 are SGDLS and YYNGEE. The CDR3 has 15 amino acids. V shed 4 bases and J 1 base; nucleotides not matched to a gene: 7. The CDR3 reads CASSQFGQANTEAFF. The CDR3 coding sequence is TGTGCCAGCAGCCAGTTCGGACAGGCGAACACTGAAGCTTTCTTT.

V gene TRBV7-9 combines with J gene TRBJ2-5; no definite D call. The V gene's germline CDR1 is SEHNR and CDR2 FQNEAQ (reference sequence). CDR3 length equals 16 residues. The V end lost 5 bases, the J end lost 3 bases, and 19 bases lay between the germline ends. CDR3 in amino acids: CASSLWGSRPEETQYF. For the CDR3, the DNA is TGTGCCAGCAGCCTGTGGGGAAGCCGCCCGGAAGAGACCCAGTACTTC.

The CDR3 DNA reads as TGTGCCATCAGTGAGTCAAAGTCTAGAGCAACCGGGGAGCTGTTTTTT. Encoded protein: CAISESKSRATGELFF. V usage is TRBV10-3 and J usage is TRBJ2-2; D not resolved. In germline, CDR1 is ENHRY, CDR2 SYGVKD. The CDR3 loop spans 16 amino acids. Trimming took off 0 bases at V and 5 bases at J, with 13 bases between the two ends.

The chain couples TRBV4-1 to TRBJ1-4, with a tentative D call TRBD1 (5 bases). The CDR3 runs 15 residues. From germline, CDR1 is MGHRA and CDR2 YSYEKL. V gave up 2 bases and J gave up 7 bases, with 14 bases separating them. The CDR3 loop is CASSQLFIGVEKLFF. The CDR3, as DNA: TGCGCCAGCAGCCAATTGTTCATAGGGGTTGAAAAACTGTTTTTT.

The rearrangement joins TRBV19 to TRBJ1-5; D is ambiguous. The CDR3 is 13 residues long. V was pared by 8 bases and J by 4 bases, with 12 bases between. CDR1 and CDR2 (germline): LNHDA, SQIVND (reference sequence). The CDR3 DNA sequence: TGTGCCAGTCAAAGAGAACCTAATCAGCCCCAGCATTTT. This translates into CASQREPNQPQHF.

The chain recombines TRBV9 with TRBJ1-1; no clear D gene. CDR3 length: 13 residues. Germline CDR1 is SGDLS and CDR2 is YYNGEE. V lost 1 base to trimming and J lost 3 bases, with 7 bases between them. CDR3 sequence: CASSVNGDTEAFF. DNA of the CDR3: TGTGCCAGCAGCGTAAATGGGGACACTGAAGCTTTCTTT.